Below are 17 T cell receptor beta chains sequenced from a single sample in a study of cytotoxic CD8 clonotypes in ibrutinib-treated CLL (dated by TCRdb to about 2021). The library was made by the immunoSEQ multiplex PCR assay. The table comes from immuneACCESS by way of TCRdb, which keeps in-frame sequences with V and J called. Part of the clones is missing from these tables; in studies checked, under half for an unresolved V gene and the rest for unknown reasons. For this sample the table gives fewer than 400,000 clones, of which 67% were detected only once. The top ten constitute approximately 6% of the sample. The sample here was PBMCs, taken after 36 months of ibrutinib treatment. All receptors come from a human donor with chronic lymphocytic leukemia.

This clone was detected a few times. This sequence joins TRBV5-4 and TRBJ2-1, with D perhaps matching TRBD1 (5 bases). Trimming left V 1 base short and J 4 bases short, with 6 bases between. The CDR3 is 13 residues long. CDR1 and CDR2 from the germline V gene are SGHNT and YYREEE (reference sequence). The CDR3 here is CASSLYRYNEQFF. CDR3 sequence (DNA): TGTGCCAGCAGCTTGTACAGGTACAATGAGCAGTTCTTC.

The V call is TRBV9, the J call TRBJ2-7; 10 positions agree with TRBD2. V dropped 3 bases and J dropped 5; count of bases not matched to a gene: 8. This CDR3 region has 15 residues. CDR1 is SGDLS and CDR2 is YYNGEE in the germline V gene. The CDR3: CASSAGGLAGDEQYF. CDR3 bases: TGTGCCAGCAGCGCCGGTGGGCTAGCGGGAGACGAGCAGTACTTC.

The sample holds one count of this clone. The chain employs TRBV29-1 and TRBJ1-2; TRBD1 matches at 10 bases. The CDR3 length is 12 residues. Trimming took 8 bases from V and 9 from J; bases not matched to a gene: 9. Germline values: CDR1 SQVTM, CDR2 ANQGSEA. The CDR3 region is CSLDRGSISYTF. The CDR3 coding sequence is TGCAGCCTGGACAGGGGGTCTATAAGCTACACCTTC.

The chain is built from TRBV5-4 and TRBJ1-3; 8 nucleotides align to TRBD1. V was clipped by 4 bases and J by 0 bases; unmatched bases: 9. Germline V gives CDR1 SGHNT, CDR2 YYREEE (reference sequence). This CDR3 is 17 amino acids long. The CDR3 sequence: CASSLRTGPSSGNTIYF. CDR3 coding DNA: TGTGCCAGCAGCCTGAGGACAGGGCCGAGCTCTGGAAACACCATATATTTT.

This chain links TRBV6-5 with TRBJ2-5; 14 positions match TRBD2. CDR1 and CDR2 (germline): MNHEY, SVGAGI. CDR3 length: 14 amino acids. V shed 7 bases and J 10 bases; nucleotides not matched to a gene: 8. CDR3 in amino acids: CASIRLAGGPRQYF. Here the CDR3 DNA reads TGTGCCAGCATCAGACTAGCGGGAGGGCCGCGCCAGTACTTC.

The CDR3, as DNA: TGCGCCAGCAACCCTCAACCCGGGACTAGCGGTTACAATGAGCAGTTCTTC. It codes for CASNPQPGTSGYNEQFF. The V and J genes are TRBV4-1 and TRBJ2-1, with TRBD2 matching 11 bases. The J segment lost 4 bases and the V segment lost 7 bases, leaving 12 bases of the junction unmatched. The germline gives CDR1 MGHRA, CDR2 YSYEKL. The CDR3 is 17 residues long.

The rearrangement uses TRBV29-1 and TRBJ2-7; 9 bases match TRBD2. Germline-derived CDR1 and CDR2 are SQVTM and ANQGSEA. CDR3 length: 15 residues. J lost 4 bases, V lost 4 bases, and 11 bases had no gene match. The CDR3 coding sequence is TGCAGCGTTGGAGTGGCGGGAGGGATGACTTACGAGCAGTACTTC. Translation: CSVGVAGGMTYEQYF.

The DNA of the CDR3 is TGCGCCAGCAGCCAATACCCTAGCGGGGGGAGCACAGATACGCAGTATTTT. As protein: CASSQYPSGGSTDTQYF. The genes are TRBV4-1 and TRBJ2-3; the match to TRBD2 covers 11 bases. The length of the CDR3 is 17 residues. Germline loops: CDR1 MGHRA, CDR2 YSYEKL. Trimming at V came to 2 bases and at J to 0 bases, leaving 4 bases not matched to a gene.

V usage is TRBV9 and J usage is TRBJ1-2; unclear D gene. Germline V gene data show CDR1 as SGDLS and CDR2 as YYNGEE. This CDR3 is 15 amino acids long. Trimming left V 0 bases short and J 0 bases short, with 9 bases between. CDR3 amino acids: CASSVVPGSNYGYTF. The CDR3 coding sequence is TGTGCCAGCAGCGTAGTGCCGGGATCTAACTATGGCTACACCTTC.

The chain couples TRBV28 to TRBJ2-7, with D perhaps being TRBD1 or TRBD2 (5 bases each). Germline CDR1 is MDHEN and CDR2 is SYDVKM. The CDR3 consists of 12 residues. V gave up 6 bases and J gave up 9 bases, with 15 bases separating them. The DNA of the CDR3 is TGTGCCAGCAGGAAGGGGACGGCTCGGCAGTACTTC. The encoded protein is CASRKGTARQYF.

The chain recombines TRBV4-3 with TRBJ2-1; 13 positions agree with TRBD2. The CDR3 covers 15 residues. The V segment lost 4 bases and the J segment 9 bases; nucleotides outside the gene matches: 6. Per germline, CDR1 LGHNA and CDR2 YSLEER. CDR3 sequence (DNA): TGCGCCAGCAGCCGAGGGACTAGCGGGACTTCTGAGCAGTTCTTC. This sequence encodes CASSRGTSGTSEQFF.

This sequence joins TRBV10-1 and TRBJ1-1; 7 bases agree with TRBD1. J was trimmed by 2 bases and V by 4 bases; bases with no gene match: 7. Germline V CDR1 and CDR2: WNHNN, SYGVQD (reference sequence). The CDR3 sequence is 15 residues long. The CDR3 sequence: CASSASDRVNTEAFF. The CDR3 bases are TGCGCCAGCAGTGCCTCCGACAGGGTTAACACTGAAGCTTTCTTT.

V usage is TRBV19 and J usage is TRBJ2-1; D unresolved. CDR3 length equals 12 residues. Germline V gene lookup returns CDR1 LNHDA and CDR2 SQIVND (reference sequence). V was pared by 3 bases and J by 8 bases, with 8 bases between. The CDR3 region has the DNA TGTGCCAGTAGTATTTACGGCTATGAGCAGTTCTTC. Translating it yields CASSIYGYEQFF.

This clone has just one count. The chain recombines TRBV10-2 with TRBJ2-1, with no clear D. CDR1 is WSHSY, CDR2 SAAADI, per germline. CDR3 size: 12 residues. Trimming cost V 6 bases and J 8 bases, with 11 bases left between them. The CDR3 DNA reads TGCGCCAGCAGCCGGATCGGAGATGAGCAGTTCTTC. This gives the protein CASSRIGDEQFF.

The chain links TRBV5-6 to TRBJ2-7; TRBD1 agrees at 7 bases. CDR1 is SGHDT and CDR2 is YYEEEE in the germline V gene. This CDR3 comprises 15 residues. Germline trimming cut 4 bases from V and 3 bases from J; bases unmatched to any gene: 10. CDR3 coding DNA: TGTGCCAGCAGCCCCCAGGACAGGCAAAACTACGAGCAGTACTTC. Encoded protein: CASSPQDRQNYEQYF.

This chain connects TRBV5-1 to TRBJ2-3; unclear D gene. Germline V gene lookup returns CDR1 SGHRS and CDR2 YFSETQ. This CDR3 is 16 amino acids long. V was trimmed by 0 bases and J by 4 bases, leaving 15 bases between them. The CDR3, as DNA: TGCGCCAGCAGCTTGGGGCACTCAACCCCCCCAGATACGCAGTATTTT. This gives the protein CASSLGHSTPPDTQYF.

The J gene is TRBJ1-2, the V gene TRBV2; 11 bases fit TRBD1. V was clipped by 6 bases and J by 7 bases; unmatched bases: 4. The CDR3 sequence is 13 residues long. Germline CDR1 SNHLY, CDR2 FYNNEI. DNA for the CDR3: TGTGCCAGCAGAACGGGACAGGGGGGTGGCTACACCTTC. Translated: CASRTGQGGGYTF.